This T cell receptor beta chain appears in the sequencing data of a study of cytomegalovirus exposure and HLA in healthy donors (dated 2017 in TCRdb). Background on the whole study: In an earlier analysis of 587 of the donors, under 300 Gb of sequence data and roughly 100 million unique TCR beta sequences from about 180 million T cells were reported. An early release covering roughly 600 HLA-typed donors comprised approximately 290 gigabases of sequencing data and some 79 million unique TCR sequences. The genetic ancestry cluster associated with self-reported Caucasian donors included 80% to 90% of the approximately 400 genotyped donors. The aim of the study was to test whether cataloging public T cell receptors could identify signatures of past pathogen exposure. The study used immunosequencing to profile the T cell repertoires of about 670 subjects and linked those repertoires to cytomegalovirus serostatus. A separate validation cohort of over 95 different subjects was used in addition to the approximately 610-subject first cohort. To predict cytomegalovirus infection status, the study brought together high-throughput TCR immunosequencing, statistical association of individual TCRs with disease status, and machine learning. To study patterns of TCR occurrence, a later analysis re-analyzed previously published TCR beta repertoires from 666 donors and added high-resolution HLA genotyping. Rather than drawing on any new phenotypic data, the later analysis identified candidate immune exposures from TCR beta sequences and the way those sequences occurred across donors. In an earlier analysis of 550 to 700 of the donors, high-throughput TCR beta sequencing was used to judge whether each TCR beta V gene segment behaved as functional or pseudogenic. Donor age, sex, ethnicity and CMV serostatus were compiled alongside the repertoire data. A later genetic analysis took genome-wide SNP genotypes for about three fifths of the 666 donors and used that subset as a discovery cohort. Every discovery cohort repertoire had been produced on one sequencing platform. HLA typing covered class I and class II loci at four-digit resolution. The number of donors typed differed by locus, with roughly 629-640 for A, B, C, DRB1 and DQB1, more than 500 for DQA1, over 600 for DPA1, and over 400 for DPB1. Because of strong linkage in the cohort, roughly five DR-DQ haplotypes were treated as single units for association and clustering. Across some 400 genotyped donors of the cohort, an average of roughly 200,000 unique TCR beta nucleotide sequences per donor were sequenced, and approximately 17% of those sequences were non-productive.

The cohort was made up of 500 to 850 healthy bone marrow donors. All cohort members were sampled while nominally healthy, although unrecorded immune exposures were likely present. The donor was CMV seronegative and belonged to the group of 350 to 400 seronegative cohort members. Every donor gave a peripheral blood sample, and the peripheral blood mononuclear cells from that sample were used for TCR beta sequencing. The Qiagen DNeasy Blood Extraction Kit was used to extract genomic DNA from the blood cell samples. With respect to this clone: Its antigen is currently not known. Base quality data are lacking; no much larger clone is found one base away.

Receptors were amplified or captured by the immunoSEQ multiplex PCR assay. For the multiplex PCR, a mixture combining 60 forward primers for TCR Vbeta segments and 13 reverse primers for TCR Jbeta segments was used. The CDR3 region of rearranged TCR beta genes was amplified from genomic DNA by a multiplex PCR assay. On the Illumina HiSeq System, the amplified TCR beta libraries were sequenced as 87-base-pair reads. Under the source paper's analysis protocol: A later analysis tallied roughly 78 million unique TCR beta chains across the 600 to 700 repertoires, and 10 million to 11 million of those chains were shared by two or more donors. Raw reads were error-corrected and collapsed into unique sequences with a nearest-neighbor algorithm that merged closely related sequences to remove PCR and sequencing errors. CDR3 sequences were aligned to IMGT reference sequences to assign V, D and J gene segments. For a sequence to be retained, a match of at least six nucleotides to both a V gene segment and a J gene segment was required. Rearrangements were called productive when the CDR3 lacked stop codons and stayed in frame with V and J; all others were non-productive. CDR3 was defined according to IMGT convention as the region running from the second conserved V-encoded cysteine to the conserved J-encoded phenylalanine. Sequences without an unambiguous match to a single V gene segment were excluded from the earlier analysis of several hundred of the donors. An earlier analysis of a few hundred of the donors classified V segments as functional when productive rearrangements were above 56.7% and as segregating when the standard deviation between donors was above 5%. A statistical classification framework was developed to diagnose cytomegalovirus status using the catalog of TCR beta chain sequences. In a later analysis, V and J genes were assigned by comparing TCR nucleotide sequences against IMGT/GENE-DB human TR gene sequences. The TCRdist pipeline was used in a later analysis to assign CDR3 sequences and most-parsimonious VDJ recombination scenarios. In a later analysis, each TCR beta chain was defined by its CDR3 amino acid sequence together with its V-gene family, and reads lacking a unique V-gene family were excluded. As a way to deal with suspected cross-contamination and a sequencing artifact, a later analysis dropped roughly 600 nucleotide sequences that were highly shared and had low generation probability. For each public chain, a later analysis derived a clonal expansion index from normalized ranks of inferred template counts within each repertoire. In a later analysis, generation probabilities were computed with a VDJ recombination model fitted to out-of-frame rearrangements, and the resulting probabilities were checked against IGoR. A later analysis scored TCR-TCR, TCR-HLA and TCR-CMV co-occurrence with hypergeometric tests, applying a repertoire-size bias correction to TCR pairs. To estimate false discovery rates, a later analysis permuted the HLA or CMV assignments 20 times. In a later analysis, co-occurring TCRs were grouped with DBSCAN, and TCRdist sequence similarity was added when clustering was performed within HLA-allele-positive subsets. Co-occurrence clustering excluded repertoires with fewer than 30,000 or more than 120,000 public chains, plus five with anomalous nucleotide sharing. TCRdb took over this immuneACCESS table, retaining in-frame rearrangements with V and J assigned. Such tables are incomplete; in checked studies, under half of the missing clones stem from an unresolved V gene, and the remainder is unexplained. The D gene and trimming were derived from the DNA, and the V and J assignments and clone size from that table. The table for this sample lists 100,000 or so clones; about three quarters of them were counted only once. Clones ranked in the top ten supply more than 3% of the sample.

What the work shows at the level of the full study, not this receptor alone: Because HLA typing was missing for some donors at each locus, association tests included only the typed subset. Only TCR beta chains were sequenced in this cohort, and the absence of alpha or paired-chain data limited detectable features. In an earlier analysis of approximately 590 of the donors, most TCR beta V segments appeared in productive rearrangements about 87% or about 30% of the time, broadly matching IMGT annotations. A total of 150 to 200 TCR beta chains were listed by the study as associated with cytomegalovirus. The earlier analysis of around 600 of the donors excluded 15 to 20 rarely observed V segments, including chromosome 9 orphons, because counts were too low. In a later analysis, some 17,000 TCR beta sequences were associated with specific HLA alleles at a false discovery rate of 0.05. An association between a missense DCLRE1C variant and V-gene and J-gene trimming of TCR beta chains was found in a later genetic analysis and replicated in an independent cohort. The sequencing pipeline was judged likely to have produced a cluster of highly shared sequence variants as a technical artifact. A further reported finding was that TCR beta sequences accurately predicted the HLA-A and HLA-B alleles for most subjects in the first cohort. In a later analysis, most CMV-associated TCR beta chains were found to appear HLA-restricted, with HLA associations seemingly driven largely by CMV exposure. The only immune exposure information available for the cohort was CMV serostatus. The presence/absence analyses assumed that sequencing depth was roughly uniform across donors, and that assumption may not be true. In a later analysis, several top co-occurrence clusters were reported to appear linked to parvovirus B19, influenza, CMV and Epstein-Barr virus. Compared with the approximately 670-donor mean, donors in an Asian-associated ancestry cluster had fewer N-insertions in productive TCRs, according to a later genetic analysis. Most TCR sequences were seen in very few donors, while some public TCRs were found in many individuals. Assigning TCR associations to individual alleles was difficult when HLA alleles, especially DR and DQ, strongly co-occurred. Cytomegalovirus status was reported to be diagnosed by the classifier with high specificity and sensitivity in both the original and validation cohorts. According to the authors, the approach could potentially be generalized to other disease states and immunological phenotypes. In vitro tests confirmed that a few of the cytomegalovirus-associated TCR beta chains recognize cytomegalovirus antigens. According to a later analysis, TCR association rates differed among HLA loci, with DRB1 alleles showing the most associated TCRs and HLA-C alleles showing the fewest. Linkage disequilibrium might explain the correlated functional status among segregating V segments, but an unknown experimental factor could not be ruled out. Compared with equally common non-associated chains, HLA-associated TCR beta chains in a later analysis were more clonally expanded and had lower generation probabilities.

Sequencing was performed on PBMCs. The clonotype was recovered from a man aged 35 to 55 in good health and CMV-seronegative.

The bases read TGTGCCAGCAGCGCGGCCAACAGGGTTAATCCCTACGAGCAGTACTTC. Its protein is CASSAANRVNPYEQYF. The chain joins TRBV5-6 to TRBJ2-7, with TRBD1 tentatively as D gene (6 bases match). Including the terminal cysteine and phenylalanine, the CDR3 comprises 16 residues. Only the CDR3 DNA stays, 48 bases, in frame from base 1. Trimming removed 4 bases from V and 2 bases from J, leaving 19 bases between the germline ends. The germline V gene yields SGHDT for CDR1 and YYEEEE for CDR2. The CDR3 plus the reference TRBV5-6 and TRBJ2-7 genes for the other parts give the full variable domain: DAGVTQSPTHLIKTRGQQVTLRCSPKSGHDTVSWYQQALGQGPQFIFQYYEEEERQRGNFPDRFSGHQFPNYSSELNVNALLLGDSALYLCASSAANRVNPYEQYFGPGTRLTVT.